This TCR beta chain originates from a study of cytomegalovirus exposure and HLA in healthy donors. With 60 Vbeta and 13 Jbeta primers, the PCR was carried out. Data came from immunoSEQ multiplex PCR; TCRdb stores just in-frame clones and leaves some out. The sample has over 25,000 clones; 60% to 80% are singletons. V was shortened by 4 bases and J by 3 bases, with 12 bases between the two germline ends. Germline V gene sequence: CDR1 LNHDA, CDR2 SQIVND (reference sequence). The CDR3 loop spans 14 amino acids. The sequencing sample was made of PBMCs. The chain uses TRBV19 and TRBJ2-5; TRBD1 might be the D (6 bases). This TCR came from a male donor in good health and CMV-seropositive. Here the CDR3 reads CASSTNRDKETQYF. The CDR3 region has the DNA TGTGCCAGTAGTACAAACCGGGACAAAGAGACCCAGTACTTC.